These 4 T cell receptor beta chains originate from one sample sequenced in a study of cytomegalovirus exposure and HLA in healthy donors (dated by TCRdb to the late 2010s). Receptor amplification or capture employed the immunoSEQ multiplex PCR assay. TCRdb obtained this table from immuneACCESS and retained in-frame rearrangements with V and J assigned. These tables miss some clones; where compared with another copy, unresolved V genes account for less than half of the shortfall, and the remainder is unexplained. This sample holds around 100,000 clones; about 95% were observed only once. Of the sample, 0.8% to 0.9% is held by the ten largest clones. The source material was PBMCs. These receptors came from a woman aged 18-29 years in good health and CMV-seronegative.

V is TRBV2 and J is TRBJ2-5, with 7 bases fitting TRBD1. CDR3 size: 13 residues. J was trimmed by 0 bases and V by 8 bases; bases with no gene match: 3. CDR1 is SNHLY and CDR2 is FYNNEI in the germline V gene. The CDR3 nucleotides are TGTGCCAGCCGGGACAGCAACCAAGAGACCCAGTACTTC. It encodes CASRDSNQETQYF.

The genes are TRBV11-2 and TRBJ2-2; a weak D match, TRBD2 (5 bases). The CDR3 totals 16 residues. CDR1 is SGHAT, CDR2 FQNNGV, per germline. V lost 8 bases and J 2 bases, leaving 18 bases between the germline ends. CDR3 region: CASLEGPSLNTGELFF. In nucleotides, the CDR3 is TGTGCCAGCTTAGAGGGTCCTAGCCTTAACACCGGGGAGCTGTTTTTT. The variable domain in full, completed from reference TRBV11-2 and TRBJ2-2, reads EAGVAQSPRYKIIEKRQSVAFWCNPISGHATLYWYQQILGQGPKLLIQFQNNGVVDDSQLPKDRFSAERLKGVDSTLKIQPAKLEDSAVYLCASLEGPSLNTGELFFGEGSRLTVL.

The CDR3, as DNA: TGTGCCAGCAGCTTGACTCCTAGCACAGATACGCAGTATTTT. Translated, it gives CASSLTPSTDTQYF. The V and J genes are TRBV5-8 and TRBJ2-3; D remains ambiguous. V was pared by 1 base and J by 0 bases, with 6 bases between. The germline V gene encodes CDR1 SGHTS and CDR2 YDEGEE. This CDR3 region has 14 residues. The entire variable domain, with the rest obtained from reference TRBV5-8 and TRBJ2-3, is as follows: EAGVTQSPTHLIKTRGQQATLRCSPISGHTSVYWYQQALGLGLQFLLWYDEGEERNRGNFPPRFSGRQFPNYSSELNVNALELEDSALYLCASSLTPSTDTQYFGPGTRLTVL.

The chain couples TRBV7-9 to TRBJ2-3; maybe TRBD2 (6 bases). The length of the CDR3 is 17 residues. Germline loops: CDR1 SEHNR, CDR2 FQNEAQ (reference sequence). V lost 5 bases and J lost 6, with 24 bases in between. CDR3 nucleotide sequence: TGTGCCAGCAGCCCCCCCGCTGGGACTCCCCCTACGGATACGCAGTATTTT. Translation: CASSPPAGTPPTDTQYF.